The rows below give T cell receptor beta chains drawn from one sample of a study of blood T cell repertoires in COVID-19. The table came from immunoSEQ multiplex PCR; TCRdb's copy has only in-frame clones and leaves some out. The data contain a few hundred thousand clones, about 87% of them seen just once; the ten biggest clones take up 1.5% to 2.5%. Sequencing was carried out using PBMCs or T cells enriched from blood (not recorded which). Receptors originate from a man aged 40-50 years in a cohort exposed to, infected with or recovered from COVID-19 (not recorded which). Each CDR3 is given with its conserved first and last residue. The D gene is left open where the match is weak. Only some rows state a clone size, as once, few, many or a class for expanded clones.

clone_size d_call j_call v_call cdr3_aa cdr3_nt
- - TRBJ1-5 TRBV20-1 CSASAVINQPQHF TGCAGTGCTAGTGCAGTGATCAATCAGCCCCAGCATTTT
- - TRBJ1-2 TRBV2 CASSMADGYTF TGTGCCAGCAGTATGGCAGATGGCTACACCTTC
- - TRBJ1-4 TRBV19 CASSISGAAWGNEKLFF TGTGCCAGTAGTATAAGCGGGGCTGCGTGGGGAAATGAAAAACTGTTTTTT
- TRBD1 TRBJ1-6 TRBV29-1 CSVKGQDPDSPLHF TGCAGCGTTAAAGGACAGGACCCCGATTCACCCCTCCACTTT
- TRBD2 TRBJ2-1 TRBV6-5 CASRLLAGLNEQFF TGTGCCAGCAGGCTCCTAGCGGGTCTCAATGAGCAGTTCTTC
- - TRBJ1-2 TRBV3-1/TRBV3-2 CASSQTFRGNYGYTF TGTGCCAGCAGCCAGACGTTCAGGGGTAACTATGGCTACACCTTC
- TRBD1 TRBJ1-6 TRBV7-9 CASSRTGENSPLHF TGTGCCAGCAGCCGGACAGGGGAGAATTCACCCCTCCACTTT
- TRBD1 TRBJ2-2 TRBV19 CASSTTGTGNTGELFF TGTGCCAGTAGTACCACCGGGACAGGGAACACCGGGGAGCTGTTTTTT
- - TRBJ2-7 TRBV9 CASSVSGAGASSYEQYF TGTGCCAGCAGCGTATCAGGGGCCGGGGCCAGCTCCTACGAGCAGTACTTC
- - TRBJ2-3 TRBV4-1 CASSQDRGTSTDTQYF TGCGCCAGCAGCCAAGATCGAGGAACTAGCACAGATACGCAGTATTTT
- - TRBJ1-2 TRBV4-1 CASSRSGYGYTF TGCGCCAGCAGCCGTTCAGGCTATGGCTACACCTTC
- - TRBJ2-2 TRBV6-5 CAGGTRETGELFF TGTGCCGGAGGTACCCGGGAGACCGGGGAGCTGTTTTTT
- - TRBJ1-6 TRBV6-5 CASSYRGSYNSPLHF TGTGCCAGCAGTTACAGGGGATCCTATAATTCACCCCTCCACTTT
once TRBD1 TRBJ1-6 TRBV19 CASSDRLGGSDNSPLHF TGTGCCAGTAGTGATCGTCTAGGGGGCTCGGATAATTCACCCCTCCACTTT
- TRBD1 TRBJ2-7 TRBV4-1 CASSQVGQGVNEQYF TGCGCCAGCAGCCAAGTAGGACAGGGAGTTAACGAGCAGTACTTC
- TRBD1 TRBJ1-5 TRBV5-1 CASSPPGQTLLGNQPQHF TGCGCCAGCAGCCCGCCGGGACAGACACTTCTGGGCAATCAGCCCCAGCATTTT
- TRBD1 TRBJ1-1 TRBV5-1 CASSLESRGPGTEAFF TGCGCCAGCAGCTTGGAAAGTAGGGGGCCCGGCACTGAAGCTTTCTTT